This T cell receptor (beta chain) was captured by sequencing in a study of beta chain features in type 1 diabetes. Points from the study as a whole: All four CD4+ subsets from Type 1 diabetes patients carried moderately but significantly shorter TCRB CDR3s. The question left open here concerned HLA type influencing TCRB rearrangement.

To note about this clone: Antigen: not known.

The entirety of the isolated RNA underwent reverse transcription, so expressed TCRB transcripts were sequenced. Clones were sequenced by immunoSEQ multiplex PCR, and TCRdb holds only the in-frame ones, with some missing. Here the sample spans about 650,000 clones, about an eighth being singletons. This TCR came from a man aged 25 to 40 with type 1 diabetes. Sequencing was done on a sample of naive CD4+ T cells from blood.

Written as DNA, the CDR3 is TGCGCCAGCAGCTCCGGAGCCTCTGGGGCCAACGTCCTGACTTTC. Translation: CASSSGASGANVLTF. The chain carries TRBV5-1 and TRBJ2-6; D unclear. Germline values: CDR1 SGHRS, CDR2 YFSETQ. Trimming removed 3 bases at V and 0 bases at J, with 7 bases between. The length of the CDR3 is 15 residues.